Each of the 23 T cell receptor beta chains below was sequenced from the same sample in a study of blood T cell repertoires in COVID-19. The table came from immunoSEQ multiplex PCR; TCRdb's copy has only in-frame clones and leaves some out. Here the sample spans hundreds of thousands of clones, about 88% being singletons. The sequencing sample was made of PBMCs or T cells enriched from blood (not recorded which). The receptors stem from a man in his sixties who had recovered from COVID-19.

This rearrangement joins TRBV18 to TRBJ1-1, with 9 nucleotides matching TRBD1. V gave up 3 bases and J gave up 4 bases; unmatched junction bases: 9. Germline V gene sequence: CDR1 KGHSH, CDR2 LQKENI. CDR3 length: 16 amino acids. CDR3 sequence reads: CASSPGLRTGVTEAFF. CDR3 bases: TGTGCCAGCTCACCCGGGCTCAGGACAGGGGTCACTGAAGCTTTCTTT.

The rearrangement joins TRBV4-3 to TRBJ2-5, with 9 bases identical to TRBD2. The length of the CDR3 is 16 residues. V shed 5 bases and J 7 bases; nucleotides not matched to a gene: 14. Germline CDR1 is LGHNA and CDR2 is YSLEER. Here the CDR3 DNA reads TGCGCCAGCAGCTTACGAGCGGGGGGCCCCCGTGGGACCCAGTACTTC. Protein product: CASSLRAGGPRGTQYF.

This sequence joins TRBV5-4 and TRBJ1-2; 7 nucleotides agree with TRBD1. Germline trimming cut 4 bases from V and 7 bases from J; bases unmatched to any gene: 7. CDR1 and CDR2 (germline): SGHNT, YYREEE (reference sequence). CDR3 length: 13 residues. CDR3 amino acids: CASSHRGERGYTF. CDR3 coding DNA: TGTGCCAGCAGCCACAGGGGAGAGCGTGGCTACACCTTC.

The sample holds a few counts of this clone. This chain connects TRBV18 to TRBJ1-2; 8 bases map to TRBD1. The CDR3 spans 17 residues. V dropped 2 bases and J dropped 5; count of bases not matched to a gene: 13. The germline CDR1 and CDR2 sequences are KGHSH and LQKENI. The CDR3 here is CASSPYGTGGREYGYTF. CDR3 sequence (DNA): TGTGCCAGCTCACCATATGGGACAGGAGGACGAGAGTATGGCTACACCTTC.

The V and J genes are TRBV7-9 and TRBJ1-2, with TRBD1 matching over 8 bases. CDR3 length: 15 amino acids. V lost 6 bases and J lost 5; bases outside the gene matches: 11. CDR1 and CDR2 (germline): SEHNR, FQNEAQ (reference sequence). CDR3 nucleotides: TGTGCCAGCAGTTCGGACAGGGAGATCGTTTATGGCTACACCTTC. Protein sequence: CASSSDREIVYGYTF.

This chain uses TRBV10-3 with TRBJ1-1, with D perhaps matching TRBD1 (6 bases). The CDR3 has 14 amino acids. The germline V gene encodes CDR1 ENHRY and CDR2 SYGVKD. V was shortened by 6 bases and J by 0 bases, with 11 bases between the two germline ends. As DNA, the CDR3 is TGTGCCATCAGGGATACAGGGTTGAACACTGAAGCTTTCTTT. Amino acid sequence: CAIRDTGLNTEAFF.

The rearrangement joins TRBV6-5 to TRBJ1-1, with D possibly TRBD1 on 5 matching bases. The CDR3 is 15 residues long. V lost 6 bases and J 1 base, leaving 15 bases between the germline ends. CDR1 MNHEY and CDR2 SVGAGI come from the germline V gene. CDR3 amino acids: CASRFRAQGNTEAFF. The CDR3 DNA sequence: TGTGCCAGCAGATTCAGGGCACAAGGGAACACTGAAGCTTTCTTT.

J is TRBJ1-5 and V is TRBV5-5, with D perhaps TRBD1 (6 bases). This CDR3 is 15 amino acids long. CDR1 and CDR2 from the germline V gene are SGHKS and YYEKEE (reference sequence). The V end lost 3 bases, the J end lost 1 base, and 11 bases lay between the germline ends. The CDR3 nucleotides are TGTGCCAGCAGCTGGGGGCAGTTGAGCAATCAGCCCCAGCATTTT. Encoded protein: CASSWGQLSNQPQHF.

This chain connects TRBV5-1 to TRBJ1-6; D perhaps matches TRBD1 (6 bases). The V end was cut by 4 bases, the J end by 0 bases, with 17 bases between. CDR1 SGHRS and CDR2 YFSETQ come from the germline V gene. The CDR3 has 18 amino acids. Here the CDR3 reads CASSIGQPGGSYNSPLHF. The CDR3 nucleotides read TGCGCCAGCAGCATCGGACAGCCCGGAGGCTCCTATAATTCACCCCTCCACTTT.

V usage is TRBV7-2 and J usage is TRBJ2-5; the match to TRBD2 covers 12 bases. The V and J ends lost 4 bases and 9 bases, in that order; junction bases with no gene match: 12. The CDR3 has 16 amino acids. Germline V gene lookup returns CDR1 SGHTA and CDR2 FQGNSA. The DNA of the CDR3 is TGTGCCAGCAGCTCCCGGACTAGCGGGGTTCTTGTGGCCCAGTACTTC. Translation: CASSSRTSGVLVAQYF.

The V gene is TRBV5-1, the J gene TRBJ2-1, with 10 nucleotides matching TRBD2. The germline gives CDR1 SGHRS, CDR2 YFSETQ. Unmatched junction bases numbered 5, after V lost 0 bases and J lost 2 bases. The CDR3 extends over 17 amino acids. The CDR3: CASSLGTSGDPYNEQFF. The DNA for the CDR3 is TGCGCCAGCAGCTTGGGTACTAGCGGGGATCCCTACAATGAGCAGTTCTTC. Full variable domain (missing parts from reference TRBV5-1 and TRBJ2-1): KAGVTQTPRYLIKTRGQQVTLSCSPISGHRSVSWYQQTPGQGLQFLFEYFSETQRNKGNFPGRFSGRQFSNSRSEMNVSTLELGDSALYLCASSLGTSGDPYNEQFFGPGTRLTVL.

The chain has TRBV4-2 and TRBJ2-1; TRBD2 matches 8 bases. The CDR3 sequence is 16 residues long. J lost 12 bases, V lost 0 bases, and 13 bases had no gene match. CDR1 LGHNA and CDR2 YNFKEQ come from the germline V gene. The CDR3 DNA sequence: TGTGCCAGCAGCCAAGATGTTGGCGGGAGGCCATCCCGGCAGTTCTTC. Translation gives CASSQDVGGRPSRQFF.

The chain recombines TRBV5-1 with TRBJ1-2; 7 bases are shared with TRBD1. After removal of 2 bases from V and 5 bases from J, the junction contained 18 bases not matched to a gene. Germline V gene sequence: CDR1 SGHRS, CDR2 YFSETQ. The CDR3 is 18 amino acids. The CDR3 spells CASSFGPPRQGGSYGYTF. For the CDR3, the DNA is TGCGCCAGCAGCTTTGGTCCCCCGAGACAGGGAGGTTCGTATGGCTACACCTTC.

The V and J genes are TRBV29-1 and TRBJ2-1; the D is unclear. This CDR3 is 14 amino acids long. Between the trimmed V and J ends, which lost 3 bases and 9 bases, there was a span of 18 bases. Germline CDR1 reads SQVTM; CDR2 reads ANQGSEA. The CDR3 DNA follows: TGCAGCGTTGAGGGCCCTTTGGGCGCCACTGAGCAGTTCTTC. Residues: CSVEGPLGATEQFF.

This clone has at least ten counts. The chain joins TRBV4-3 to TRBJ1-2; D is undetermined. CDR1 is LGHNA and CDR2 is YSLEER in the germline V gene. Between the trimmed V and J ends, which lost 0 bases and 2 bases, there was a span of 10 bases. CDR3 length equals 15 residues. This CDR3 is CASSQDRRSNYGYTF. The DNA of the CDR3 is TGCGCCAGCAGCCAAGATAGGCGGAGCAACTATGGCTACACCTTC.

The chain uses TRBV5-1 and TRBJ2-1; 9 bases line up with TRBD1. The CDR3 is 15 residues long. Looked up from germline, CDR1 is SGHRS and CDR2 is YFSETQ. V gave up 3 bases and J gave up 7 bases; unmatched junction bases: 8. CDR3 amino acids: CASSSNRGPLNEQFF. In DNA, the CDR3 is TGCGCCAGCAGCTCAAACAGGGGGCCCCTGAATGAGCAGTTCTTC.

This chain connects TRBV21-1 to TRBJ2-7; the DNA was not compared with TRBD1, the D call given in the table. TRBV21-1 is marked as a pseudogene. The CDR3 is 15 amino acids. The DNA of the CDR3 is TGTGCCAGCAGCAAATCCGTCAGGACACCCTACGAGCAGTACTTC. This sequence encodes CASSKSVRTPYEQYF.

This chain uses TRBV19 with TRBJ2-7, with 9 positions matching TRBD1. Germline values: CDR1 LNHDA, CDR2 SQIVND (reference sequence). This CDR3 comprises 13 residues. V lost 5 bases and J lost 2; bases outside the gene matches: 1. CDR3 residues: CASSWDRAYEQYF. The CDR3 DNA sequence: TGTGCCAGTAGTTGGGACAGGGCCTACGAGCAGTACTTC.

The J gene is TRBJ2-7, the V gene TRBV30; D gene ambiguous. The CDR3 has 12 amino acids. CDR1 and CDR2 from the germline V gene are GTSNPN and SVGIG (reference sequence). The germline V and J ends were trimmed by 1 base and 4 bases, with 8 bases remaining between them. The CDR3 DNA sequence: TGTGCCTGGAGTGCCTTCGGGTACGAGCAGTACTTC. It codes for CAWSAFGYEQYF. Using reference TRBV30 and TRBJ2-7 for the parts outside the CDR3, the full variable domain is SQTIHQWPATLVQPVGSPLSLECTVEGTSNPNLYWYRQAAGRGLQLLFYSVGIGQISSEVPQNLSASRPQDRQFILSSKKLLLSDSGFYLCAWSAFGYEQYFGPGTRLTVT.

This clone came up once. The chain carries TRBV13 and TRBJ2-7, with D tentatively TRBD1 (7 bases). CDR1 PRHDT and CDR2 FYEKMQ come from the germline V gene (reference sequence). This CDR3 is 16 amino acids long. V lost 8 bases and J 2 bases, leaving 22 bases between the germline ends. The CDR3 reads CASSPQQGRTPYEQYF. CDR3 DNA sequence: TGTGCCAGCTCCCCGCAACAGGGGAGGACCCCCTACGAGCAGTACTTC.

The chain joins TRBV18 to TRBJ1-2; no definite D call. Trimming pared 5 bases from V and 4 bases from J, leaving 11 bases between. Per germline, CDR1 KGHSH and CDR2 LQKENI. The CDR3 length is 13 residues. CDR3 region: CASSKTEGYGYTF. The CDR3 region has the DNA TGTGCCAGCTCAAAAACAGAGGGCTATGGCTACACCTTC.

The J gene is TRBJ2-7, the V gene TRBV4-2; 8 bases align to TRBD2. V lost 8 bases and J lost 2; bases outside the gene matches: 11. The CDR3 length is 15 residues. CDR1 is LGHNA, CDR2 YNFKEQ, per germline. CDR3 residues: CASGGKTSEAYEQYF. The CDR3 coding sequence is TGTGCCAGCGGCGGTAAGACTAGCGAGGCCTACGAGCAGTACTTC.

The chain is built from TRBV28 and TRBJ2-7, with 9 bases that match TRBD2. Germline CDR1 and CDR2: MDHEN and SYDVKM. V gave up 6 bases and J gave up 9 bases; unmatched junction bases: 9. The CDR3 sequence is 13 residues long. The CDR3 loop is CASRPPGLAVQYF. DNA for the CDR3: TGTGCCAGCAGACCTCCGGGACTAGCTGTGCAGTACTTC.